This T cell receptor beta chain was identified in a study of post-analysis software for immune sequencing data (dated by TCRdb to between 2014 and 2017). About the full investigation: Disease courses on record covered relapsing-remitting, secondary progressive and progressive-relapsing multiple sclerosis, though some patients had no subtype annotation. The patient repertoires were compared against 11 previously published healthy control repertoires obtained from donors aged about 6 to 26 years. A subset of samples was prepared in parallel using single-end sample barcoding, then pooled and co-amplified after Illumina adapter ligation. Study-wide conclusions, independent of this receptor: The multiple sclerosis patient group was slightly younger than the control group. Multiple sclerosis patients had significantly lower normalized Chao1 diversity than controls, a result that suggests substantial peripheral T-cell clonal expansion. Roughly 5 TRBV segments, including TRBV5-6, TRBV5-1 and TRBV20-1, were significantly more frequent in patients than controls. Strong co-clustering of samples prepared in the same batch was shown by direct clustering with F measure, prompting a batch-effect correction.

The CDR3 spans 14 residues, from the cysteine through the phenylalanine. This entry keeps only the CDR3 DNA: 42 bases, framed from base 1. V loses 2 bases of germline sequence and J loses 0 bases, and the interval between the two ends is 8 bases. As encoded in the germline V gene, CDR1 is SGHRS while CDR2 is YFSETQ. Library preparation used PCR. The run used an Illumina HiSeq 2500. Unique molecular identifiers were incorporated into TCR beta cDNA libraries to reduce PCR and sequencing biases. Per 1 to 10 million input T cells, roughly 0.5 million cDNA molecules were obtained, such that each molecule approximated one T cell. Patient libraries were prepared and sequenced with the same protocol used for the earlier healthy control dataset. Within a given batch, samples were prepared together, multiplexed and sequenced on the same HiSeq lane. Under the source paper's analysis protocol: Raw barcoded reads were processed with MIGEC, discarding single-read molecular identifier groups before consensus assembly and CDR3 extraction. Clonotype tables were post-analysed with VDJtools, normalizing diversity by down-sampling all datasets to the smallest sample size. To correct batch-related cross-sample contamination, repertoire overlap clustering matched CDR3 amino acid sequences but not nucleotide sequences. The public reads were reanalyzed by TCRdb: fastp trimming at Q25, MiXCR alignment, in-frame beta chains only. Identical CDR3 proteins give one entry, which carries the most common genes and DNA. V and J calls and clone size were set by TCRdb, not the authors. Here the sample has about 820,000 distinct CDR3 sequences; around 50% occur a single time. 4.6% of the sample is held by the ten biggest clonotypes.

Points on this clonotype: Its antigen target is currently unknown. No base-level quality is on record; no much larger clone is a single base apart.

To demonstrate the VDJtools post-analysis software, TCR beta repertoires were profiled from the peripheral blood of about 13 young patients with multiple sclerosis. The multiple sclerosis patients were children and adolescents between roughly 6 and 16 years of age. The material sequenced was blood. The sequence joins TRBV5-1 to TRBJ1-2; no D segment can be confidently identified. The sequence derives from a girl aged 5 to 17 with multiple sclerosis. CDR3 reads: CASSFTASNYGYTF. The DNA sequence is as follows: TGCGCCAGCAGCTTTACAGCTTCTAACTATGGCTACACCTTC.